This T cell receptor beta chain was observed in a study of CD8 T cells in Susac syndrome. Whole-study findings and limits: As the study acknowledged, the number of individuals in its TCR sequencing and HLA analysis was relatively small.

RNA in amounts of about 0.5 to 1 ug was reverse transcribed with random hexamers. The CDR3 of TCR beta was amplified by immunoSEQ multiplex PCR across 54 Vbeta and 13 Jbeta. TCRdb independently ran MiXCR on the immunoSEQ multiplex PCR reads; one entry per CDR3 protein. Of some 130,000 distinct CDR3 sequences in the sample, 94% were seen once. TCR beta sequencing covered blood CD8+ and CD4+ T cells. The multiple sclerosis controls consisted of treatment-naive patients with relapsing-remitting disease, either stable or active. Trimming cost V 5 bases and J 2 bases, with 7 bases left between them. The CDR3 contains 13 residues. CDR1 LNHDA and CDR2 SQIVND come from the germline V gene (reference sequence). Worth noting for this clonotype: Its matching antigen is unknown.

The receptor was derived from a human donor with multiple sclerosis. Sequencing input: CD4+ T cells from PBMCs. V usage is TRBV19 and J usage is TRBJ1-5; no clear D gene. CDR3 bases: TGTGCCAGTAGTCCTCGACGCAATCAGCCCCAGCATTTT. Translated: CASSPRRNQPQHF.